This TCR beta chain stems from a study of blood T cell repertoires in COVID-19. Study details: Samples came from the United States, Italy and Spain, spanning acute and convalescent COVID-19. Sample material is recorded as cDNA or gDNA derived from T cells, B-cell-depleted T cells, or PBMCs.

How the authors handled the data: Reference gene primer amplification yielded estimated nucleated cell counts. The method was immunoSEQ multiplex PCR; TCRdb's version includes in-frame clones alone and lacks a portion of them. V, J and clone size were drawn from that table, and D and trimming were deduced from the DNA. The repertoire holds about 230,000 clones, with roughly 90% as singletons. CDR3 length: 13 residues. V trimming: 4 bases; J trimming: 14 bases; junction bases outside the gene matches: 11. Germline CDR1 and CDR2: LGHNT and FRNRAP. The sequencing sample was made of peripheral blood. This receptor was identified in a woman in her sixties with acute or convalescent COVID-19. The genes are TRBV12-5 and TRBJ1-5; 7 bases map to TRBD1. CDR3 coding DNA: TGTGCTAGTGGTTCTTACCTAGGACAGGTGGAGCATTTT. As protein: CASGSYLGQVEHF.